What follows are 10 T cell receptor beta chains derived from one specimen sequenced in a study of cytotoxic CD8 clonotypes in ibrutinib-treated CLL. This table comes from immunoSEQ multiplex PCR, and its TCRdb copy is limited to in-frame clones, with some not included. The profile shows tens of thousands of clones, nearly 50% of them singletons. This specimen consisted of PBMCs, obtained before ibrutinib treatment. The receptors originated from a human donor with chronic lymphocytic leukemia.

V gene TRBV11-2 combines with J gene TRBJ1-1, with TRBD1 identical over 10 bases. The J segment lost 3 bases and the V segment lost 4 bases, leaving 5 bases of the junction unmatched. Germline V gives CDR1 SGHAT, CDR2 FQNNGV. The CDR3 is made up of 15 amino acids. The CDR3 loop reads CASSSGTGAHTEAFF. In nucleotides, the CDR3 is TGTGCCAGCAGCTCAGGGACAGGGGCCCACACTGAAGCTTTCTTT.

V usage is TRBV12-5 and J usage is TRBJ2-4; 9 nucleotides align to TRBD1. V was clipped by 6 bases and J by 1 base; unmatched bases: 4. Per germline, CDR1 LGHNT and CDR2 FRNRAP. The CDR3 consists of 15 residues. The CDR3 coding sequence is TGTGCTAGTGGCCCCGGGACAGGGGCCAAAAACATTCAGTACTTC. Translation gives CASGPGTGAKNIQYF.

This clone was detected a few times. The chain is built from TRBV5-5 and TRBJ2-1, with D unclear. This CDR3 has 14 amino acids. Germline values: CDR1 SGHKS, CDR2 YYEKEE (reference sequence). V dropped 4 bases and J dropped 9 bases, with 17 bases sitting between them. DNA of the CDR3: TGTGCCAGCAGCCAAGATATTGAGGCACGTGAGCAGTTCTTC. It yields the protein CASSQDIEAREQFF. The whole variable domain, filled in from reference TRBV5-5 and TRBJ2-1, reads DAGVTQSPTHLIKTRGQQVTLRCSPISGHKSVSWYQQVLGQGPQFIFQYYEKEERGRGNFPDRFSARQFPNYSSELNVNALLLGDSALYLCASSQDIEAREQFFGPGTRLTVL.

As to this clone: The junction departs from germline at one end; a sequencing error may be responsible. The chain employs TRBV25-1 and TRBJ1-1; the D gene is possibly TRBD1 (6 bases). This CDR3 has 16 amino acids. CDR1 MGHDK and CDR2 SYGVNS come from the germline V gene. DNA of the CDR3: TGTGCCAGCACTGAAGGTTCTGGGGGCTTTAGTGGTGAAGCTTTCTTT. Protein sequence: CASTEGSGGFSGEAFF.

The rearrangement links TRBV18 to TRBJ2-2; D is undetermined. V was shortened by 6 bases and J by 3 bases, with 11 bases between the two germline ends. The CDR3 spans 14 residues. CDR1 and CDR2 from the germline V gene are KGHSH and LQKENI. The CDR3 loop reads CASSPSSHTGELFF. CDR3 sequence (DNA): TGTGCCAGCTCTCCCAGTAGCCACACCGGGGAGCTGTTTTTT.

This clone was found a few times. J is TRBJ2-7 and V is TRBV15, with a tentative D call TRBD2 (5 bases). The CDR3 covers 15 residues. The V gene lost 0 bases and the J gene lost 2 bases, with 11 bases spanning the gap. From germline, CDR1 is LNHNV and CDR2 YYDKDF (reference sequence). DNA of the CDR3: TGTGCCACCAGCAGAGATCCCGGGAATGCCTACGAGCAGTACTTC. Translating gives CATSRDPGNAYEQYF.

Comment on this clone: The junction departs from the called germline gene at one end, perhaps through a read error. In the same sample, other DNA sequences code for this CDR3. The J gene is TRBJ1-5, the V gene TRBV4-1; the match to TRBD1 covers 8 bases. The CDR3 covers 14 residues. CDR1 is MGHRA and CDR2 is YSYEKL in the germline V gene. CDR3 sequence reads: CASSRQGSNQPQHF. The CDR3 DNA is TGCGCCAGCAGTAGACAGGGGAGCAATCAACCCCAGCATTTT.

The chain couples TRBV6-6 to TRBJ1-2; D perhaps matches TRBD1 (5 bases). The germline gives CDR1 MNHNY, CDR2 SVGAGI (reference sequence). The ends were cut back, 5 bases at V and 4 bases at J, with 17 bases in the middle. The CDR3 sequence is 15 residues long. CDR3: CASSARDPLFYGYTF. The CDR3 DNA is TGTGCCAGCAGTGCTCGGGACCCACTATTCTATGGCTACACCTTC.

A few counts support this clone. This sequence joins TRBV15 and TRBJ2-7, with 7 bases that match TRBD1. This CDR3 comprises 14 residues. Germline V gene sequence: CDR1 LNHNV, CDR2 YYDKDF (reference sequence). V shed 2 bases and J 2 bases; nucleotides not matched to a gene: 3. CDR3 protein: CATSRKGAPYEQYF. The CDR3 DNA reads TGTGCCACCAGCAGAAAGGGGGCCCCCTACGAGCAGTACTTC.

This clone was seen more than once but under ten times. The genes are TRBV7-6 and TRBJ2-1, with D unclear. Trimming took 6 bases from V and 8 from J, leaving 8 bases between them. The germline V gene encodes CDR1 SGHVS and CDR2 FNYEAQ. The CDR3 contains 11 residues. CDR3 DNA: TGTGCCAGCAGATCGGCGTATGAGCAGTTCTTC. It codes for CASRSAYEQFF.